The 14 T cell receptor beta chains listed next were all sequenced from one sample in a study of shared clonotypes between healthy human individuals. Assay used: immunoSEQ multiplex PCR; TCRdb lists only in-frame clones, some missing. This table holds a few million clones, roughly 92% found once. Specimen: naive CD4+ T cells sorted from blood. Stated subset: CD45RA+ positively selected. Receptors originate from a young man in good health.

This clone was recorded once. This chain uses TRBV29-1 with TRBJ1-2; D remains unclear. CDR1 and CDR2 from the germline V gene are SQVTM and ANQGSEA. The ends were cut back, 5 bases at V and 0 bases at J, with 10 bases in the middle. The CDR3 sequence is 13 residues long. The CDR3 sequence is CSVLEVANYGYTF. In DNA, the CDR3 is TGCAGCGTTCTCGAAGTGGCTAACTATGGCTACACCTTC.

In the case of this clone: Other DNA sequences in the sample encode the same CDR3. CDR3 protein: CAWGSGRTALNEKLFF. In nucleotides, the CDR3 is TGTGCCTGGGGTTCTGGAAGGACAGCTCTCAATGAAAAACTGTTTTTT. V gene TRBV30 combines with J gene TRBJ1-4, with D maybe TRBD1 (6 bases). There are 16 residues in the CDR3. Germline CDR1 reads GTSNPN; CDR2 reads SVGIG (reference sequence). V lost 5 bases, J lost 5 bases, and 21 bases lay in between.

The chain employs TRBV6-5 and TRBJ1-1; D may be TRBD1 (5 bases). Germline CDR1 MNHEY, CDR2 SVGAGI. V lost 11 bases and J 2 bases, leaving 15 bases between the germline ends. The CDR3 length is 13 residues. The CDR3 reads CASRGGTNTEAFF. CDR3 in DNA: TGTGCCTCCCGGGGAGGGACCAACACTGAAGCTTTCTTT.

This rearrangement joins TRBV6-6 to TRBJ1-5; maybe TRBD1 (6 bases). Trimming removed 6 bases at V and 4 bases at J, with 16 bases between. Germline V gene data show CDR1 as MNHNY and CDR2 as SVGAGI (reference sequence). The CDR3 has 15 residues. The DNA of the CDR3 is TGTGCCAGCAGCAACCAGGGGTTACAGAATCAGCCCCAGCATTTT. This translates into CASSNQGLQNQPQHF.

This rearrangement joins TRBV9 to TRBJ2-1, with TRBD2 matching over 10 bases. The CDR3 spans 16 residues. J gave up 7 bases and V 0 bases, and 7 bases lay outside the gene matches. Per the germline V gene, CDR1 is SGDLS and CDR2 is YYNGEE. The CDR3 sequence: CASSVVPSGSGNEQFF. The DNA of the CDR3 is TGTGCCAGCAGCGTAGTGCCTAGCGGGAGTGGGAATGAGCAGTTCTTC.

The chain joins TRBV7-9 to TRBJ1-4; a weak D match, TRBD1 (5 bases). This CDR3 region has 10 residues. CDR1 is SEHNR, CDR2 FQNEAQ, per germline (reference sequence). Written as DNA, the CDR3 is TGTGTAGGGGCGGGTGAAAAACTGTTTTTT. Its protein is CVGAGEKLFF.

The chain joins TRBV5-4 to TRBJ2-1; no clear D. This CDR3 comprises 14 residues. The germline gives CDR1 SGHNT, CDR2 YYREEE (reference sequence). V lost 3 bases, J lost 9 bases, and 16 bases lay in between. CDR3 sequence: CASSYGSPSSEQFF. Written as DNA, the CDR3 is TGTGCCAGCAGCTACGGGTCCCCCAGCAGTGAGCAGTTCTTC.

The chain combines TRBV19 with TRBJ2-3; 7 bases map to TRBD2. The V gene end was trimmed by 4 bases and the J gene end by 6 bases; junction bases not matched to a gene: 10. Per the germline V gene, CDR1 is LNHDA and CDR2 is SQIVND (reference sequence). The length of the CDR3 is 15 residues. The DNA for the CDR3 is TGTGCCAGTAGTAGGGGGGGGGACTCAGCCGATACGCAGTATTTT. Translation: CASSRGGDSADTQYF. Full variable domain (remainder filled in from reference TRBV19 and TRBJ2-3): DGGITQSPKYLFRKEGQNVTLSCEQNLNHDAMYWYRQDPGQGLRLIYYSQIVNDFQKGDIAEGYSVSREKKESFPLTVTSAQKNPTAFYLCASSRGGDSADTQYFGPGTRLTVL.

This clone was detected once. The chain links TRBV5-1 to TRBJ2-3; 8 bases are shared with TRBD2. V lost 4 bases, J lost 6 bases, and 19 bases stayed unmatched. Germline lookup yields CDR1 SGHRS and CDR2 YFSETQ. This CDR3 is built from 18 residues. CDR3 DNA sequence: TGCGCCAGCAGCATGCTCGGTTGGCTAGCGGGCCCAATGGATACGCAGTATTTT. It is translated as CASSMLGWLAGPMDTQYF.

The V call is TRBV10-1, the J call TRBJ2-7; no reliable D call. The V gene lost 6 bases and the J gene lost 3 bases, with 15 bases spanning the gap. CDR3 length: 14 amino acids. Germline V gene sequence: CDR1 WNHNN, CDR2 SYGVQD (reference sequence). The CDR3 nucleotides read TGCGCCAGCAGCGATAATTCACAGCACTACGAGCAGTACTTC. Protein product: CASSDNSQHYEQYF.

CDR3 sequence reads: CASTSPVQGADYGYTF. The DNA of the CDR3 is TGTGCCAGCACCTCACCAGTACAGGGGGCAGACTATGGCTACACCTTC. This sequence joins TRBV6-6 and TRBJ1-2; 9 positions match TRBD1. The ends lost 7 bases at V and 3 bases at J; junction bases unmatched: 12. The CDR3 is 16 amino acids. CDR1 and CDR2 from the germline V gene are MNHNY and SVGAGI (reference sequence).

This clone showed up just once. The V call is TRBV9, the J call TRBJ2-1; TRBD2 matches at 7 bases. Per germline, CDR1 SGDLS and CDR2 YYNGEE. V shed 0 bases and J 0 bases; nucleotides not matched to a gene: 6. The CDR3 has 17 amino acids. The CDR3 coding sequence is TGTGCCAGCAGCGTAGCTTGGGGCGGGAGCTCCTACAATGAGCAGTTCTTC. Its protein is CASSVAWGGSSYNEQFF.

As for this clone: One end of the junction fails to match germline, which may point to a read error. This chain's CDR3 is CAWSHPLAGGHVF. CDR3 DNA: TGTGCCTGGAGTCATCCCCTGGCGGGGGGCCACGTCTTC. V gene TRBV30 combines with J gene TRBJ2-1; 8 positions match TRBD2. The germline gives CDR1 GTSNPN, CDR2 SVGIG (reference sequence). The CDR3 spans 13 residues. Together with reference TRBV30 and TRBJ2-1, the CDR3 gives the full variable domain: SQTIHQWPATLVQPVGSPLSLECTVEGTSNPNLYWYRQAAGRGLQLLFYSVGIGQISSEVPQNLSASRPQDRQFILSSKKLLLSDSGFYLCAWSHPLAGGHVFGPGTRLTVL.

This clone was seen just once. The chain employs TRBV5-4 and TRBJ1-6; a possible D gene is TRBD1 (6 bases). The CDR3 extends over 15 amino acids. Trimming took 2 bases from V and 2 from J, leaving 8 bases between them. Germline V gives CDR1 SGHNT, CDR2 YYREEE (reference sequence). CDR3 protein: CASSFQGTYNSPLHF. The CDR3 coding sequence is TGTGCCAGCAGCTTTCAGGGGACCTATAATTCACCCCTCCACTTT.